Listed below are T cell receptor beta chains from one sample, sequenced in a study of blood T cell repertoires in COVID-19. Profiling relied on immunoSEQ multiplex PCR, and the TCRdb table lists in-frame clones only, not all of them. The top ten clones hold about 13% of a sample with under 150,000 clones, 84% of them seen once. The sample comprised peripheral blood. All receptors come from a human donor in a cohort sampled during active COVID-19. CDR3s include the opening cysteine and the closing phenylalanine or tryptophan. A D gene is named only where the DNA matches it firmly.

d_gene	v_gene	CDR3aa
TRBD1	TRBV19	CASSIGDRFTDTQYF
TRBD2	TRBV7-9	CASSFSGGAGGTDTQYF
NA	TRBV3-1/TRBV3-2	CASSQVKGEAFF
TRBD1	TRBV4-2	CASSQVGQGESTF
NA	TRBV5-1	CASSLDGYSNQPQHF
NA	TRBV3-1/TRBV3-2	CASSPIAYNYGYTF
TRBD1	TRBV27	CASRIRGTGLMNTEAFF
NA	TRBV5-1	CASSPDRSAFYEQYF
TRBD2	TRBV7-7	CASSRRAGGNSSIQETQYF
NA	TRBV11-2	CASSFTGMGTDTQYF
NA	TRBV6-6	CASRHSNPYGYTF
NA	TRBV10-3	CAIRPRVPDTEAFF
NA	TRBV30	CAWSGGFYEQYF
NA	TRBV5-6	CASSTPRNEQFF
NA	TRBV11-3	CASSLVANEQFF
NA	TRBV3-1/TRBV3-2	CASSQSVGTDTQYF
TRBD2	TRBV19	CASSRERGGLRPTDTQYF
TRBD1	TRBV4-1	CASSQEGTVNQPQHF
NA	TRBV6-5	CASREGPGSGNTIYF
NA	TRBV6-5	CASRSAPGGYTF
NA	TRBV6-5	CASSYSREGGEAFF
TRBD1	TRBV5-1	CASSLAGGPNEKLFF
TRBD1	TRBV5-4	CASSLDGPTGATDTQYF
NA	TRBV10-1	CSEGHSSGNTIYF
NA	TRBV2	CASSLADWDYGYTF
NA	TRBV6-6	CASSLLLVSDGYTF
NA	TRBV12-3/TRBV12-4	CASKRAGGNTIYF
NA	TRBV19	CASKKDTNYGYTF
NA	TRBV3-1/TRBV3-2	CASSPARGTNYGYTF
TRBD1	TRBV7-3	CASSLIPGQGLNEQFF
TRBD2	TRBV5-6	CASSLREGADTQYF
TRBD1	TRBV18	CASSSGQGGLTQYF
NA	TRBV6-6	CASTNFRSNGYTF
TRBD1	TRBV12-3/TRBV12-4	CASGDRVDNEQFF